This note documents a single TCR beta chain sequence. The antigen remains undetermined. At survey level, the immunoSEQ assay was run in its v3.0 version. The assay was immunoSEQ multiplex PCR, and TCRdb's table has in-frame clones only and misses some. The repertoire holds 15,000 to 20,000 clones, with 70% to 90% as singletons. This sample was included in a study of long-term antiretroviral therapy in people with HIV. Broader study findings: Among HIV repertoires, CDR3 length ranges were narrower than those of controls. Missing from the dataset were any data on ART adherence, viral resistance or therapy changes.

The CDR3 loop spans 14 amino acids. From germline, CDR1 is GTSNPN and CDR2 SVGIG (reference sequence). V shed 2 bases and J 10 bases; nucleotides not matched to a gene: 6. This receptor was obtained from a man over 45 with HIV. The chain combines TRBV30 with TRBJ1-6; the match to TRBD1 covers 9 bases. The source was unsorted PBMCs, collected 0.7 years before starting antiretroviral therapy. CDR3 in DNA: TGTGCCTGGAGTTTGGAGACAGGGGGATCACCCCTCCACTTT. It is translated as CAWSLETGGSPLHF.